This entry features one T cell receptor (beta chain) sequence. This sample was included in a study of OX40 agonist ivuxolimab in advanced cancers. Germline CDR1 is LNHNV and CDR2 is YYDKDF (reference sequence). This CDR3 is built from 15 residues. Trimming pared 0 bases from V and 7 bases from J, leaving 13 bases between. Data came from immunoSEQ multiplex PCR; TCRdb stores just in-frame clones and leaves some out. The table lists 150,000 to 170,000 clones, around 94% of them singletons. The V gene is TRBV15, the J gene TRBJ1-5; TRBD1 might be the D (5 bases). The clonotype originates from an adult with an advanced solid tumor such as melanoma, head and neck, liver or kidney cancer. Source: CD4+ or CD8+ T cells sorted from blood, taken in a trial of the OX40 agonist ivuxolimab. CDR3 sequence: CATSRDGASRQPQHF. CDR3 DNA sequence: TGTGCCACCAGCAGAGATGGGGCCTCCCGCCAGCCCCAGCATTTT.